This TCR beta chain was identified in a study of T cell responses to AZD1222 COVID-19 vaccine. Points from the study as a whole: Clonal diversity was possibly underestimated, and the donors were mostly white British, with more females.

Points on this clone: The antigen is not known. The same CDR3 is also encoded by other DNA sequences in this sample.

TCRdb's copy holds only in-frame clones and misses some; the assay was immunoSEQ multiplex PCR. The sample holds fewer than 200,000 clones; 90% are singletons and the top ten take around 6.4%. The ends were cut back, 2 bases at V and 0 bases at J, with 5 bases in the middle. Germline V gene data show CDR1 as MNHEY and CDR2 as SVGAGI. The CDR3 is 15 amino acids. This receptor was taken from an adult in good health. The chain employs TRBV6-5 and TRBJ1-6, with D uncertain. The sample consisted of peripheral blood, taken on day 0 of AZD1222 vaccination. The DNA of the CDR3 is TGTGCCAGCAGTTACACCTCCTCCTATAATTCACCCCTCCACTTT. Its translation is CASSYTSSYNSPLHF.